This T cell receptor (beta chain) originates from a study of shared T cell receptors in the human thymus. V shed 2 bases, J shed 4 bases, and the junction held 5 bases outside the gene matches. The V gene's germline CDR1 is SNHLY and CDR2 FYNNEI. This CDR3 is 15 amino acids long. Measured with immunoSEQ multiplex PCR; TCRdb has only the in-frame clones, and not every one. Of 700,000 to 750,000 clones listed, roughly 85% are singletons. This same sample was also part of a study on human thymus T cells.

The specimen was thymocytes. This TCR derives from a girl less than two years old with a congenital heart defect. The V and J genes are TRBV2 and TRBJ2-1, with 7 bases aligning to TRBD1. The CDR3: CASSEPGQLYNEQFF. The DNA of the CDR3 is TGTGCCAGCAGTGAACCGGGACAGCTTTACAATGAGCAGTTCTTC.